A single count supports the clone carrying this T cell receptor (beta chain). What it binds is unknown. The CDR3 has 12 amino acids. V dropped 4 bases and J dropped 7 bases, with 10 bases sitting between them. Per the germline V gene, CDR1 is SGHAT and CDR2 is FQDESV (reference sequence). The sample is drawn from a study of cytomegalovirus exposure and HLA in healthy donors. Overall study: Unique TCRs numbering roughly 85 million, obtained from HLA-typed donors, made up an early data release.

13 Jbeta primers and 60 Vbeta primers were used for the PCR. The repertoire was sequenced with immunoSEQ multiplex PCR; TCRdb's copy has only in-frame clones and lacks some. The table includes 180,000 or so clones, 82% detected once. Points from the study as a whole: Through in vitro validation, a few CMV-associated chains were shown to be specific for CMV antigens. Roughly uniform depth of sequencing across donors was assumed in presence/absence analyses.

This TCR was sampled from a male donor in good health and CMV-seronegative. The sequenced sample consisted of PBMCs. The chain uses TRBV11-1 and TRBJ1-2; D unresolved. The CDR3 nucleotides read TGTGCCAGCAGCTACCAGGATGGTGGCTACACCTTC. It is translated as CASSYQDGGYTF. Drawing the rest from reference TRBV11-1 and TRBJ1-2, the complete variable domain is EAEVAQSPRYKITEKSQAVAFWCDPISGHATLYWYRQILGQGPELLVQFQDESVVDDSQLPKDRFSAERLKGVDSTLKIQPAELGDSAMYLCASSYQDGGYTFGSGTRLTVV.